Following are 22 T cell receptor beta chains from one sample sequenced in a study of early T cells in non-severe SARS-CoV-2 infection. MiXCR was run by TCRdb on the 5' RACE reads, yielding one entry per CDR3 protein. In the table there are some 50,000 distinct CDR3 sequences, 9.3% of which are singletons. Material for sequencing was whole blood. These receptors were obtained from an adult who was a healthcare worker with PCR-confirmed SARS-CoV-2 infection or an uninfected control (not recorded which).

The J gene is TRBJ2-7, the V gene TRBV3-1, with 7 positions matching TRBD2. The CDR3 is 16 residues long. After removal of 4 bases from V and 2 bases from J, the junction contained 11 bases not matched to a gene. Germline lookup yields CDR1 LGHDT and CDR2 YNNKEL (reference sequence). CDR3 region: CASSPGPGGGTYEQYF. The CDR3 DNA sequence: TGTGCCAGCAGCCCGGGGCCAGGCGGGGGAACCTACGAGCAGTACTTC.

In its sample, this clonotype was seen a few times. The rearrangement joins TRBV14 to TRBJ2-7, with 9 bases matching TRBD1. The CDR3 covers 14 residues. The V gene end was trimmed by 2 bases and the J gene end by 2 bases; junction bases not matched to a gene: 1. CDR1 and CDR2 from the germline V gene are SGHDN and FVKESK. The CDR3 reads CASSQNRGPYEQYF. CDR3 sequence (DNA): TGTGCCAGCAGCCAAAACAGGGGGCCCTACGAGCAGTACTTC.

This clonotype was recorded many times. The junction does not match germline at one end; this may be a read error. The J gene is TRBJ1-3, the V gene TRBV3-1; no definite D call. The CDR3 runs 17 residues. CDR1 and CDR2 from the germline V gene are LGHDT and YNNKEL (reference sequence). For the CDR3, the DNA is TGTGCCAGCAGCCAAGAGAGGAGTCCCCGCTCTGAAAACACCATATATTTT. Translated, it gives CASSQERSPRSENTIYF.

This clonotype came up many times. V gene TRBV20-1 combines with J gene TRBJ1-2, with D possibly matching TRBD1 (5 bases). The CDR3 covers 13 residues. The germline V gene encodes CDR1 DFQATT and CDR2 SNEGSKA (reference sequence). V was trimmed by 5 bases and J by 5 bases, leaving 15 bases between them. CDR3 coding DNA: TGCAGTGCTCTTTCAGGGATTCGGTATGGCTACACCTTC. It is translated as CSALSGIRYGYTF.

The V gene is TRBV3-1, the J gene TRBJ1-3, with D perhaps matching TRBD1 (5 bases). CDR3 length equals 15 residues. Between the trimmed V and J ends, which lost 4 bases and 2 bases, there was a span of 12 bases. Germline V CDR1 and CDR2: LGHDT, YNNKEL (reference sequence). Written as DNA, the CDR3 is TGTGCCAGCAGCCCTAACCCGGGGGCTGGAAACACCATATATTTT. It is translated as CASSPNPGAGNTIYF.

The gene calls are TRBV3-1 and TRBJ2-1; perhaps TRBD1 as D (6 bases). Germline V gives CDR1 LGHDT, CDR2 YNNKEL (reference sequence). The ends were cut back, 2 bases at V and 9 bases at J, with 20 bases in the middle. This CDR3 has 16 amino acids. The CDR3 DNA reads TGTGCCAGCAGCCAATTTACGTCACCCCAGGGGAGTGAGCAGTTCTTC. Translated, it gives CASSQFTSPQGSEQFF.

This clonotype was detected a few times. As DNA, the CDR3 is TGTGCCAGCAGCCGCGAGGCAGCGAACACCGGGGAGCTGTTTTTT. Its protein is CASSREAANTGELFF. The gene calls are TRBV3-1 and TRBJ2-2; D is uncertain. The V end lost 4 bases, the J end lost 0 bases, and 9 bases lay between the germline ends. CDR3 length: 15 residues. CDR1 is LGHDT and CDR2 is YNNKEL in the germline V gene (reference sequence).

A single count supports this clonotype. The genes are TRBV12-3 or TRBV12-4 and TRBJ2-2; D unclear. The CDR3 consists of 14 residues. V was cut by 3 bases and J by 1 base, with 6 bases left in between. This CDR3 is CASSFTGNTGELFF. The DNA of the CDR3 is TGTGCCAGCAGTTTTACTGGGAACACCGGGGAGCTGTTTTTT.

This clonotype appeared many times. The V and J genes are TRBV7-9 and TRBJ2-3; TRBD1 aligns across 8 bases. CDR3 length: 16 amino acids. J was trimmed by 3 bases and V by 5 bases; bases with no gene match: 10. CDR1 SEHNR and CDR2 FQNEAQ come from the germline V gene (reference sequence). The CDR3 DNA reads TGTGCCAGCAGCGGAACTTCAGGGGGCCTGACAGATACGCAGTATTTT. Translation: CASSGTSGGLTDTQYF. The full variable domain, completed using reference TRBV7-9 and TRBJ2-3, is DTGVSQNPRHKITKRGQNVTFRCDPISEHNRLYWYRQTLGQGPEFLTYFQNEAQLEKSRLLSDRFSAERPKGSFSTLEIQRTEQGDSAMYLCASSGTSGGLTDTQYFGPGTRLTVL.

The rearrangement joins TRBV2 to TRBJ1-2, with no clear D. In germline, CDR1 is SNHLY, CDR2 FYNNEI. The CDR3 is made up of 13 amino acids. V was clipped by 10 bases and J by 5 bases, with 17 bases between them. CDR3 sequence reads: CAIVVGVRYGYTF. CDR3 in DNA: TGTGCCATCGTAGTTGGGGTCCGGTATGGCTACACCTTC.

This chain links TRBV13 with TRBJ1-1; weak D call: TRBD1 (6 bases). With 5 bases removed from V and 4 bases from J, the gap between germline ends came to 14 bases. The CDR3 totals 14 residues. Germline CDR1 PRHDT, CDR2 FYEKMQ (reference sequence). CDR3 loop: CASSPPTGGTEAFF. For the CDR3, the DNA is TGTGCCAGCAGCCCCCCGACAGGCGGCACTGAAGCTTTCTTT.

In the case of this clonotype: One end of the junction fails to match germline, which may point to a read error. The chain joins TRBV11-2 to TRBJ2-3; tentative D call: TRBD2 (5 bases). The V gene's germline CDR1 is SGHAT and CDR2 FQNNGV. The CDR3 is 15 residues long. The CDR3 DNA follows: TGTGCCAGCAGCTATGGCGTTTCTAGCACAGATGCGCAGTATTTT. It codes for CASSYGVSSTDAQYF.

This clonotype came up many times. The chain uses TRBV7-6 and TRBJ2-5, with D possibly being TRBD2 (7 bases). The CDR3 consists of 15 residues. Trimming took off 5 bases at V and 2 bases at J, with 15 bases between the two ends. Germline CDR1 is SGHVS and CDR2 is FNYEAQ. DNA for the CDR3: TGTGCCAGCAGCCGTCAGAGGGGGGGGCAAGAGACCCAGTACTTC. Protein product: CASSRQRGGQETQYF. Together with reference TRBV7-6 and TRBJ2-5, the CDR3 gives the full variable domain: GAGVSQSPRYKVTKRGQDVALRCDPISGHVSLYWYRQALGQGPEFLTYFNYEAQQDKSGLPNDRFSAERPEGSISTLTIQRTEQRDSAMYRCASSRQRGGQETQYFGPGTRLLVL.

The chain joins TRBV21-1 to TRBJ2-3; the tabulated D call, TRBD1, remains unverified against the DNA. TRBV21-1 counts as a pseudogene. The CDR3 totals 18 residues. The CDR3, as DNA: TGTGCCAGCAGCCCCCGTGAAAGCGGACAATTAAGCACAGATACGCAGTATTTT. This encodes CASSPRESGQLSTDTQYF.

In its sample, this clonotype was seen many times. This chain uses TRBV7-3 with TRBJ2-2; 15 positions agree with TRBD2. The CDR3 contains 17 residues. Germline values: CDR1 SGHTA, CDR2 FQGTGA. Germline trimming cut 2 bases from V and 5 bases from J; bases unmatched to any gene: 3. DNA for the CDR3: TGTGCCAGCAGCTTACTCGGGACTAGCGGGGGGACCGGGGAGCTGTTTTTT. Protein: CASSLLGTSGGTGELFF.

The V and J genes are TRBV5-1 and TRBJ1-1, with a possible D match to TRBD1 (6 bases). Germline V gene sequence: CDR1 SGHRS, CDR2 YFSETQ. The CDR3 consists of 14 residues. Trimming took off 1 base at V and 1 base at J, with 8 bases between the two ends. DNA for the CDR3: TGCGCCAGCAGCTTGTGGGGGCCGAACACTGAAGCTTTCTTT. This sequence encodes CASSLWGPNTEAFF. The full variable domain, in which reference TRBV5-1 and TRBJ1-1 provide the parts outside the CDR3, is KAGVTQTPRYLIKTRGQQVTLSCSPISGHRSVSWYQQTPGQGLQFLFEYFSETQRNKGNFPGRFSGRQFSNSRSEMNVSTLELGDSALYLCASSLWGPNTEAFFGQGTRLTVV.

In this sample, this clonotype turned up many times. CDR3 nucleotides: TGTGCCAGCAGCTTAGGAAGGGCATTTCAAAATGAGCAGTTCTTC. Encoded protein: CASSLGRAFQNEQFF. The chain combines TRBV7-8 with TRBJ2-1, with no clear D. Trimming removed 1 base at V and 7 bases at J, with 14 bases between. This CDR3 is built from 15 residues. The germline gives CDR1 SGHVS, CDR2 FQNEAQ.

Many counts were recorded for this clonotype. The rearrangement links TRBV11-2 to TRBJ1-2; no definite D call. Per germline, CDR1 SGHAT and CDR2 FQNNGV. This CDR3 contains 13 residues. The ends were cut back, 1 base at V and 3 bases at J, with 6 bases in the middle. The CDR3 DNA sequence: TGTGCCAGCAGCTTAGGCCAAGACTATGGCTACACCTTC. Protein product: CASSLGQDYGYTF.

This clonotype was picked up many times. The rearrangement joins TRBV7-3 to TRBJ2-1, with 9 bases aligning to TRBD2. Germline trimming cut 3 bases from V and 6 bases from J; bases unmatched to any gene: 3. Germline-derived CDR1 and CDR2 are SGHTA and FQGTGA. The CDR3 runs 14 residues. The CDR3 region has the DNA TGTGCCAGCAGCTTTAGCGGGGGACCCAATGAGCAGTTCTTC. Translating gives CASSFSGGPNEQFF.

Only a few counts were recorded for this clonotype. The rearrangement uses TRBV7-2 and TRBJ1-6; D remains ambiguous. V was cut by 5 bases and J by 0 bases, with 5 bases left in between. Germline assignment: CDR1 SGHTA and CDR2 FQGNSA. CDR3 length: 14 residues. CDR3: CASSPSSYNSPLHF. The CDR3 nucleotides read TGTGCCAGCAGCCCGAGCTCCTATAATTCACCCCTCCACTTT.

V is TRBV2 and J is TRBJ2-1, with TRBD1 matching over 7 bases. The CDR3 runs 14 residues. Germline V CDR1 and CDR2: SNHLY, FYNNEI. The J segment lost 6 bases and the V segment lost 6 bases, leaving 8 bases of the junction unmatched. The CDR3 reads CASRGQAGVNEQFF. The DNA for the CDR3 is TGTGCCAGCAGAGGACAGGCCGGGGTCAATGAGCAGTTCTTC. The variable domain in full, with the rest retrieved from reference TRBV2 and TRBJ2-1, is EPEVTQTPSHQVTQMGQEVILRCVPISNHLYFYWYRQILGQKVEFLVSFYNNEISEKSEIFDDQFSVERPDGSNFTLKIRSTKLEDSAMYFCASRGQAGVNEQFFGPGTRLTVL.

This chain connects TRBV3-1 to TRBJ1-6; D is possibly TRBD1 (5 bases). Trimming removed 5 bases from V and 8 bases from J, with 16 bases in between. The germline V gene has CDR1 LGHDT and CDR2 YNNKEL (reference sequence). This CDR3 has 15 amino acids. CDR3 in DNA: TGTGCCAGCAGCTGGTCGACAGCGGGAGATTCACCCCTCCACTTT. Protein product: CASSWSTAGDSPLHF.